One sample yielded the 27 T cell receptor beta chains listed below, sequenced in a study of CD8 T cells in ankylosing spondylitis. A single record per CDR3 protein comes from TCRdb applying MiXCR to the 5' RACE reads. The profile covers a few hundred thousand distinct CDR3 sequences, with approximately 20% appearing a single time and around 33% taken by the ten largest. Source material: blood, either unsorted or a sorted T cell fraction (not recorded which). The receptors originated from a male donor with ankylosing spondylitis or in good health (not recorded which).

The chain links TRBV28 to TRBJ2-5; D uncertain. The CDR3 has 12 amino acids. The V end was cut by 6 bases, the J end by 4 bases, with 9 bases between. Germline values: CDR1 MDHEN, CDR2 SYDVKM. CDR3 bases: TGTGCCAGCAGACCATACGGAGAGACCCAGTACTTC. Translated, it gives CASRPYGETQYF. The whole variable domain, filled in from reference TRBV28 and TRBJ2-5, reads DVKVTQSSRYLVKRTGEKVFLECVQDMDHENMFWYRQDPGLGLRLIYFSYDVKMKEKGDIPEGYSVSREKKERFSLILESASTNQTSMYLCASRPYGETQYFGPGTRLLVL.

This clonotype was observed a handful of times. The gene calls are TRBV4-2 and TRBJ1-4; no definite D call. The germline V gene has CDR1 LGHNA and CDR2 YNFKEQ. Trimming shortened V by 0 bases and J by 3 bases, and 17 bases separated the two germline ends. The CDR3 contains 18 residues. CDR3 protein: CASSQETDGLRANEKLFF. CDR3 nucleotide sequence: TGTGCCAGCAGCCAAGAAACGGACGGACTCCGGGCTAATGAAAAACTGTTTTTT.

The CDR3 reads CASSFWDSQETQYF. In DNA form, the CDR3 reads TGTGCCAGCAGCTTTTGGGACAGTCAAGAGACCCAGTACTTC. The chain joins TRBV5-5 to TRBJ2-5, with 7 bases fitting TRBD1. Germline CDR1 and CDR2: SGHKS and YYEKEE (reference sequence). After removal of 2 bases from V and 2 bases from J, the junction contained 3 bases not matched to a gene. The CDR3 sequence is 14 residues long.

This clonotype was picked up a small number of times. This sequence joins TRBV25-1 and TRBJ1-5; the match to TRBD1 covers 8 bases. V trimming: 2 bases; J trimming: 9 bases; junction bases outside the gene matches: 6. The germline CDR1 and CDR2 sequences are MGHDK and SYGVNS. The CDR3 is 14 amino acids. The CDR3 bases are TGTGCCAGCAGTGAAACAGGGGGGCTGAGGCCCCAGCATTTT. It codes for CASSETGGLRPQHF.

This clonotype has only a few counts. The chain recombines TRBV20-1 with TRBJ2-1; TRBD2 agrees at 9 bases. Germline lookup yields CDR1 DFQATT and CDR2 SNEGSKA (reference sequence). The junction had 10 bases not matched to a gene; V was cut back by 0 bases and J by 4 bases. CDR3 size: 17 residues. CDR3 coding DNA: TGCAGTGCTAGAGATCAAGTAGGACTAGCGAATTACAATGAGCAGTTCTTC. This sequence encodes CSARDQVGLANYNEQFF.

A few counts support this clonotype. The chain combines TRBV9 with TRBJ1-5, with TRBD1 as a possible D gene (6 bases). The germline gives CDR1 SGDLS, CDR2 YYNGEE. V was pared by 3 bases and J by 6 bases, with 10 bases between. CDR3 size: 13 residues. This chain's CDR3 is CASSAEGGQPQHF. CDR3 sequence (DNA): TGTGCCAGCAGCGCCGAGGGGGGTCAGCCCCAGCATTTT. Combining the CDR3 with reference TRBV9 and TRBJ1-5 gives the whole variable domain DSGVTQTPKHLITATGQRVTLRCSPRSGDLSVYWYQQSLDQGLQFLIQYYNGEERAKGNILERFSAQQFPDLHSELNLSSLELGDSALYFCASSAEGGQPQHFGDGTRLSIL.

The genes are TRBV11-2 and TRBJ2-4; the D call may be TRBD1 or TRBD2 (5 bases each). V shed 4 bases and J shed 2 bases, with 12 bases lying between them. CDR1 and CDR2 (germline): SGHAT, FQNNGV. The CDR3 is made up of 15 amino acids. CDR3 residues: CASSYLGTSKNIQYF. The CDR3 DNA is TGTGCCAGCAGCTATCTCGGGACCTCCAAAAACATTCAGTACTTC.

This clonotype was counted between two and nine times. This rearrangement joins TRBV15 to TRBJ1-6; 8 nucleotides align to TRBD1. CDR3 length equals 15 residues. V lost 0 bases and J lost 10; bases outside the gene matches: 5. Germline V lookup: CDR1 LNHNV, CDR2 YYDKDF (reference sequence). As DNA, the CDR3 is TGTGCCACCAGCAGAGACGGACAGGGTCGGTCACCCCTCCACTTT. Protein sequence: CATSRDGQGRSPLHF.

The V and J genes are TRBV29-1 and TRBJ1-1; D is perhaps TRBD1 (5 bases). The V gene's germline CDR1 is SQVTM and CDR2 ANQGSEA. With 4 bases removed from V and 6 bases from J, the gap between germline ends came to 18 bases. This CDR3 is 14 amino acids long. CDR3 DNA: TGCAGCGTTGCAGGTGCCTCTTTCAGGGCTGAAGCTTTCTTT. Encoded protein: CSVAGASFRAEAFF. Based on the CDR3 plus reference TRBV29-1 and TRBJ1-1, the full variable domain is SAVISQKPSRDICQRGTSLTIQCQVDSQVTMMFWYRQQPGQSLTLIATANQGSEATYESGFVIDKFPISRPNLTFSTLTVSNMSPEDSSIYLCSVAGASFRAEAFFGQGTRLTVV.

The V and J genes are TRBV6-2 or TRBV6-3 and TRBJ2-2; D may correspond to TRBD1 or TRBD2 (6 bases each). Trimming left V 9 bases short and J 2 bases short, with 16 bases between. Germline lookup yields CDR1 MNHEY and CDR2 SVGEGT. The length of the CDR3 is 15 residues. Written as DNA, the CDR3 is TGTGCCAGTGCCACTCGCGGGACAAACACCGGGGAGCTGTTTTTT. Translated, it gives CASATRGTNTGELFF.

The chain links TRBV5-1 to TRBJ2-4; D unresolved. Looked up from germline, CDR1 is SGHRS and CDR2 is YFSETQ. This CDR3 is 21 amino acids long. Trimming cost V 1 base and J 0 bases, with 26 bases left between them. In DNA, the CDR3 is TGCGCCAGCAGCTTGACTTACCAACCTCCTTATAATGTTGTAGCCAAAAACATTCAGTACTTC. This sequence encodes CASSLTYQPPYNVVAKNIQYF.

This clonotype was seen more than once but under ten times. J is TRBJ2-7 and V is TRBV7-6; TRBD2 matches at 8 bases. The length of the CDR3 is 16 residues. Germline trimming cut 2 bases from V and 2 bases from J; bases unmatched to any gene: 8. Per germline, CDR1 SGHVS and CDR2 FNYEAQ. CDR3 residues: CASSLFPGGPPYEQYF. The CDR3 region has the DNA TGTGCCAGCAGCTTATTCCCGGGAGGGCCCCCCTACGAGCAGTACTTC.

The V gene is TRBV29-1, the J gene TRBJ2-2; 7 bases line up with TRBD1. The CDR3 contains 16 residues. Germline lookup yields CDR1 SQVTM and CDR2 ANQGSEA. The CDR3 protein is CSLQGPAHANTGELFF. Here the CDR3 DNA reads TGCAGTCTACAGGGGCCCGCTCACGCGAACACCGGGGAGCTGTTTTTT.

This clonotype was observed many times. The rearrangement links TRBV9 to TRBJ2-7, with TRBD2 matching 9 bases. The V gene end was trimmed by 0 bases and the J gene end by 3 bases; junction bases not matched to a gene: 4. This CDR3 comprises 15 residues. In germline, CDR1 is SGDLS, CDR2 YYNGEE. CDR3 coding DNA: TGTGCCAGCAGCGTAGAGGGTAGCGGGAGCTACGAGCAGTACTTC. This gives the protein CASSVEGSGSYEQYF.

This clonotype has a handful of counts. This chain joins TRBV10-3 and TRBJ2-5, with D tentatively TRBD1 (6 bases). V was clipped by 5 bases and J by 0 bases, with 16 bases between them. The germline V gene encodes CDR1 ENHRY and CDR2 SYGVKD. The CDR3 sequence is 16 residues long. This CDR3 reads CAISSPGTLNQETQYF. The CDR3 DNA is TGTGCCATCAGTTCGCCCGGGACACTAAACCAAGAGACCCAGTACTTC.

The rearrangement links TRBV30 to TRBJ2-7, with a possible D match to TRBD2 (5 bases). This CDR3 region has 16 residues. Germline V gene sequence: CDR1 GTSNPN, CDR2 SVGIG (reference sequence). V was pared by 2 bases and J by 2 bases, with 19 bases between. CDR3 bases: TGTGCCTGGAGTCCCGATTGGGCGGGCCAGGCCTACGAGCAGTACTTC. Translated, it gives CAWSPDWAGQAYEQYF.

This clonotype was counted a few times. The chain couples TRBV12-3 or TRBV12-4 to TRBJ2-7; D might be TRBD1 (6 bases). CDR3 length equals 13 residues. The V gene lost 5 bases and the J gene lost 3 bases, with 11 bases spanning the gap. The CDR3 loop reads CASSPQGIYEQYF. CDR3 nucleotides: TGTGCCAGCAGTCCTCAGGGGATCTACGAGCAGTACTTC.

DNA for the CDR3: TGTGCCAGCAGGAAGCACCAGGTGGATACGCAGTATTTT. Translating gives CASRKHQVDTQYF. The chain employs TRBV9 and TRBJ2-3; D not resolved. CDR1 and CDR2 from the germline V gene are SGDLS and YYNGEE. This CDR3 contains 13 residues. The germline V and J ends were trimmed by 5 bases and 6 bases, with 13 bases remaining between them. Combining the CDR3 with reference TRBV9 and TRBJ2-3 gives the whole variable domain DSGVTQTPKHLITATGQRVTLRCSPRSGDLSVYWYQQSLDQGLQFLIQYYNGEERAKGNILERFSAQQFPDLHSELNLSSLELGDSALYFCASRKHQVDTQYFGPGTRLTVL.

In this sample, this clonotype turned up many times. The chain links TRBV11-3 to TRBJ2-3, with D unclear. The CDR3 is 10 residues long. Deletions cut 10 bases from V and 2 bases from J, with 4 bases between. CDR1 SGHNT and CDR2 YENEEA come from the germline V gene. CDR3 protein: CATPTDTQYF. The CDR3, as DNA: TGTGCCACCCCCACAGATACGCAGTATTTT.

The CDR3 loop is CASREEGEQYF. CDR3 DNA sequence: TGCGCCAGCAGGGAGGAGGGCGAGCAGTACTTC. J is TRBJ2-7 and V is TRBV5-1, with TRBD2 as a possible D gene (6 bases). Trimming shortened V by 5 bases and J by 6 bases, and 9 bases separated the two germline ends. This CDR3 spans 11 amino acids. Germline loops: CDR1 SGHRS, CDR2 YFSETQ. Variable domain in full (rest from reference TRBV5-1 and TRBJ2-7): KAGVTQTPRYLIKTRGQQVTLSCSPISGHRSVSWYQQTPGQGLQFLFEYFSETQRNKGNFPGRFSGRQFSNSRSEMNVSTLELGDSALYLCASREEGEQYFGPGTRLTVT.

The chain joins TRBV2 to TRBJ2-1; TRBD2 is a possible D gene (5 bases). Trimming removed 3 bases at V and 10 bases at J, with 13 bases between. Germline V gene sequence: CDR1 SNHLY, CDR2 FYNNEI. This CDR3 spans 13 amino acids. CDR3: CASSDGLADEQFF. CDR3 DNA: TGTGCCAGCAGTGACGGTCTAGCAGACGAGCAGTTCTTC. The whole variable domain, filled in from reference TRBV2 and TRBJ2-1, reads EPEVTQTPSHQVTQMGQEVILRCVPISNHLYFYWYRQILGQKVEFLVSFYNNEISEKSEIFDDQFSVERPDGSNFTLKIRSTKLEDSAMYFCASSDGLADEQFFGPGTRLTVL.

The chain joins TRBV7-9 to TRBJ2-2; D may be TRBD1 (5 bases). The germline V gene has CDR1 SEHNR and CDR2 FQNEAQ (reference sequence). Trimming removed 2 bases at V and 5 bases at J, with 9 bases between. This CDR3 is 14 amino acids long. The CDR3 reads CASSLPDSTGELFF. The DNA of the CDR3 is TGTGCCAGCAGCTTACCCGACAGTACCGGGGAGCTGTTTTTT.

The chain employs TRBV6-2 or TRBV6-3 and TRBJ2-7; a possible D gene is TRBD1 (6 bases). The CDR3 spans 14 residues. The germline V gene has CDR1 MNHEY and CDR2 SVGEGT. Trimming took 5 bases from V and 6 from J, leaving 17 bases between them. CDR3 protein: CASSPQGRVSEQYF. The CDR3 nucleotides are TGTGCCAGCAGTCCGCAGGGGCGTGTGTCCGAGCAGTACTTC.

Ten or more counts support this clonotype. V usage is TRBV12-3 or TRBV12-4 and J usage is TRBJ1-5; TRBD1 agrees at 7 bases. V lost 8 bases to trimming and J lost 0 bases; unmatched junction nucleotides: 4. The CDR3 runs 14 residues. CDR3 coding DNA: TGTGCCAGCGGAGGGGGCTTTAGCAATCAGCCCCAGCATTTT. Residues: CASGGGFSNQPQHF.

Concerning this clonotype: The junction shows a germline mismatch at one end, possibly a read error. The V and J genes are TRBV7-7 and TRBJ2-5; 8 bases align to TRBD1. The CDR3 runs to 15 residues. Germline assignment: CDR1 SSHAT and CDR2 FNYEAQ (reference sequence). For the CDR3, the DNA is TGTGCTAGCAGCTTCGCTCCGGACAGGGAAGAGACCCAGTACTTC. This encodes CASSFAPDREETQYF. The complete variable domain, with remaining parts taken from reference TRBV7-7 and TRBJ2-5, reads GAGVSQSPRYKVTKRGQDVTLRCDPISSHATLYWYQQALGQGPEFLTYFNYEAQPDKSGLPSDRFSAERPEGSISTLTIQRTEQRDSAMYRCASSFAPDREETQYFGPGTRLLVL.

The chain links TRBV4-1 to TRBJ2-2; D gene uncertain. V shed 3 bases and J shed 5 bases, with 16 bases lying between them. There are 16 residues in the CDR3. CDR1 and CDR2 (germline): MGHRA, YSYEKL. CDR3 in amino acids: CASSHLTDSVTGELFF. The CDR3 DNA follows: TGCGCCAGCAGCCACTTGACCGATAGTGTTACCGGGGAGCTGTTTTTT.

The V call is TRBV5-1, the J call TRBJ2-1; D possibly corresponds to TRBD2 (7 bases). This CDR3 region has 13 residues. Germline V gene sequence: CDR1 SGHRS, CDR2 YFSETQ. V lost 5 bases and J lost 8, with 14 bases in between. Here the CDR3 reads CASRFGGGDEQFF. The CDR3 nucleotides are TGCGCCAGCAGATTCGGCGGGGGCGATGAGCAGTTCTTC.